The 9 T cell receptor beta chains below all came from one sample that was sequenced in a study of blood T cell repertoires in COVID-19. Some clones are missing from TCRdb's copy, which holds only in-frame ones; the method was immunoSEQ multiplex PCR. The table lists 250,000 to 400,000 clones, around 88% of them singletons. Sequences were obtained from peripheral blood. The receptors derive from a woman between 25 and 40 years old with COVID-19, enrolled during active disease.

This CDR3 reads CAISVPQGADGYTF. For the CDR3, the DNA is TGTGCCATCAGTGTCCCGCAGGGGGCTGATGGCTACACCTTC. V gene TRBV10-3 combines with J gene TRBJ1-2; the match to TRBD1 covers 8 bases. Looked up from germline, CDR1 is ENHRY and CDR2 is SYGVKD. J gave up 6 bases and V 4 bases, and 7 bases lay outside the gene matches. The CDR3 has 14 amino acids.

The chain is built from TRBV12-3 or TRBV12-4 and TRBJ1-2; D may be TRBD1 (5 bases). V lost 11 bases and J 3 bases, leaving 13 bases between the germline ends. The CDR3 is made up of 12 amino acids. CDR3 amino acids: CAGYRGDYGYTF. CDR3 nucleotides: TGTGCCGGGTATAGGGGTGACTATGGCTACACCTTC.

In DNA form, the CDR3 reads TGTGCCAGCAGTTACACCAACACCTATGGCTACACCTTC. Amino acid sequence: CASSYTNTYGYTF. This chain uses TRBV6-5 with TRBJ1-2; D gene uncertain. There are 13 residues in the CDR3. The germline V and J ends were trimmed by 2 bases and 4 bases, with 8 bases remaining between them. CDR1 MNHEY and CDR2 SVGAGI come from the germline V gene.

The chain carries TRBV29-1 and TRBJ1-4, with D hard to call. The V and J ends lost 0 bases and 8 bases respectively, with 13 bases between them. Germline CDR1 reads SQVTM; CDR2 reads ANQGSEA. The CDR3 runs to 14 residues. The CDR3, as DNA: TGCAGCGTTGAAGAAACCTCTCGAGGGGAAAAACTGTTTTTT. This gives the protein CSVEETSRGEKLFF.

J is TRBJ1-3 and V is TRBV5-1; 12 bases agree with TRBD1. V lost 3 bases, J lost 2 bases, and 0 bases stayed unmatched. CDR1 and CDR2 (germline): SGHRS, YFSETQ. The CDR3 contains 15 residues. The CDR3 DNA reads as TGCGCCAGCAGCTGGGACAGGGGGCCTGGAAACACCATATATTTT. Protein sequence: CASSWDRGPGNTIYF.

This rearrangement joins TRBV3-1 (or the pseudogene TRBV3-2) to TRBJ2-3; maybe TRBD1 (6 bases). Germline values: CDR1 LGHDT, CDR2 YNNKEL (reference sequence). The CDR3 is 14 amino acids. The ends were cut back, 5 bases at V and 4 bases at J, with 13 bases in the middle. CDR3 protein: CASSVRRGSDTQYF. In DNA form, the CDR3 reads TGTGCCAGCAGCGTAAGAAGGGGGTCAGATACGCAGTATTTT.

The genes are TRBV4-3 and TRBJ2-7; perhaps TRBD1 as D (6 bases). The CDR3 consists of 16 residues. Germline assignment: CDR1 LGHNA and CDR2 YSLEER. The germline V and J ends were trimmed by 1 base and 2 bases, with 15 bases remaining between them. The CDR3, as DNA: TGCGCCAGCAGCCAAGCTCTCCTTGGGACAACCTACGAGCAGTACTTC. Residues: CASSQALLGTTYEQYF.

The chain uses TRBV9 and TRBJ2-2; unclear D gene. This CDR3 has 15 amino acids. Germline V CDR1 and CDR2: SGDLS, YYNGEE. Trimming took 0 bases from V and 1 from J, leaving 7 bases between them. The CDR3 loop is CASSVDAVNTGELFF. CDR3 DNA: TGTGCCAGCAGCGTAGATGCGGTGAACACCGGGGAGCTGTTTTTT.

This clone came up a few times. V is TRBV6-6 and J is TRBJ1-6, with 7 bases that match TRBD1. The CDR3 has 15 residues. Unmatched junction bases numbered 12, after V lost 6 bases and J lost 10 bases. Germline V gene lookup returns CDR1 MNHNY and CDR2 SVGAGI (reference sequence). CDR3 loop: CASRRPGTDLSPLHF. CDR3 in DNA: TGTGCCAGCAGAAGACCCGGGACAGACTTGTCACCCCTCCACTTT.